These T cell receptor beta chains were read from a single sample in a study of blood T cell repertoires in COVID-19. Data came from immunoSEQ multiplex PCR; TCRdb stores just in-frame clones and leaves some out. The table lists around 140,000 clones, 75% to 90% of them singletons, with 10% to 12% in the top ten. Sequenced sample: PBMCs or T cells enriched from blood (not recorded which). Every receptor here comes from a man aged 60 to 75 who had recovered from COVID-19. Each CDR3 is given with its conserved first and last residue. Each record gives: J gene, D gene, clone size, V gene, CDR3 protein, CDR3 DNA. D genes are given only for firm matches. Rows give clone size only sometimes, using once, few, many, or a class for an expanded clone.

j_call: TRBJ2-7
d_call: TRBD2
clone_size: .
v_call: TRBV15
cdr3_aa: CATSSDPSGNSEQYF
cdr3_nt: TGTGCCACCAGCAGCGACCCTAGCGGGAATTCCGAGCAGTACTTC

j_call: TRBJ2-1
d_call: .
clone_size: .
v_call: TRBV6-5
cdr3_aa: CASSYRGYNEQFF
cdr3_nt: TGTGCCAGCAGTTACCGCGGTTACAATGAGCAGTTCTTC

j_call: TRBJ2-1
d_call: .
clone_size: .
v_call: TRBV7-3
cdr3_aa: CASSLQQGGYNEQFF
cdr3_nt: TGTGCCAGCAGCTTACAGCAGGGGGGTTACAATGAGCAGTTCTTC

j_call: TRBJ2-1
d_call: TRBD1
clone_size: .
v_call: TRBV19
cdr3_aa: CASSIVFRGSSYNEQFF
cdr3_nt: TGTGCCAGTAGTATAGTCTTCAGGGGGAGCTCCTACAATGAGCAGTTCTTC

j_call: TRBJ2-2
d_call: .
clone_size: .
v_call: TRBV18
cdr3_aa: CASSPGGSHGELFF
cdr3_nt: TGTGCCAGCTCACCTGGAGGTTCACACGGGGAGCTGTTTTTT

j_call: TRBJ2-2
d_call: .
clone_size: .
v_call: TRBV7-3
cdr3_aa: CASSFPGAGELFF
cdr3_nt: TGTGCCAGCAGCTTTCCAGGTGCCGGGGAGCTGTTTTTT

j_call: TRBJ1-5
d_call: .
clone_size: .
v_call: TRBV19
cdr3_aa: CASSSSAGPNQPQHF
cdr3_nt: TGTGCCAGTAGTTCCTCAGCGGGGCCCAATCAGCCCCAGCATTTT

j_call: TRBJ2-1
d_call: .
clone_size: .
v_call: TRBV7-9
cdr3_aa: CASSPTRNEQFF
cdr3_nt: TGTGCCAGCAGCCCAACTCGCAATGAGCAGTTCTTC

j_call: TRBJ1-2
d_call: .
clone_size: .
v_call: TRBV3-1/TRBV3-2
cdr3_aa: CASSQGSAADGYTF
cdr3_nt: TGTGCCAGCAGCCAAGGGAGTGCCGCTGATGGCTACACCTTC

j_call: TRBJ2-1
d_call: .
clone_size: few
v_call: TRBV4-2
cdr3_aa: CASSQVRNEQFF
cdr3_nt: TGTGCCAGCAGCCAAGTGAGGAATGAGCAGTTCTTC

j_call: TRBJ1-5
d_call: .
clone_size: .
v_call: TRBV27
cdr3_aa: CASSLQGWGNQPQHF
cdr3_nt: TGTGCCAGCTCCCTACAGGGCTGGGGCAATCAGCCCCAGCATTTT

j_call: TRBJ2-3
d_call: TRBD2
clone_size: .
v_call: TRBV9
cdr3_aa: CASSVVGGASTDTQYF
cdr3_nt: TGTGCCAGCAGCGTAGTCGGGGGGGCTAGCACAGATACGCAGTATTTT

j_call: TRBJ2-1
d_call: .
clone_size: .
v_call: TRBV19
cdr3_aa: CASTLQIGSSYNEQFF
cdr3_nt: TGTGCCAGTACCCTTCAGATTGGGAGCTCCTACAATGAGCAGTTCTTC

j_call: TRBJ1-6
d_call: .
clone_size: .
v_call: TRBV10-1
cdr3_aa: CASSESAVPGSPLHF
cdr3_nt: TGCGCCAGCAGTGAGTCGGCGGTCCCAGGGTCACCCCTCCACTTT

j_call: TRBJ2-5
d_call: .
clone_size: once
v_call: TRBV7-9
cdr3_aa: CASSTSGLRETQYF
cdr3_nt: TGTGCCAGCAGCACCTCAGGGTTGCGGGAGACCCAGTACTTC

j_call: TRBJ2-2
d_call: TRBD1
clone_size: .
v_call: TRBV18
cdr3_aa: CASSLLPWTGRTDTGELFF
cdr3_nt: TGTGCCAGCTCGCTCCTCCCATGGACAGGACGAACAGACACCGGGGAGCTGTTTTTT

j_call: TRBJ2-2
d_call: .
clone_size: .
v_call: TRBV6-4
cdr3_aa: CASSLSDSPLNTGELFF
cdr3_nt: TGTGCCAGCAGTCTTTCCGACAGCCCCTTGAACACCGGGGAGCTGTTTTTT